There are a few counts of the clone carrying this TCR beta chain. Its antigen is unknown. Time point indicated: persistent/refractory GD, antithyroid drugs over 5 years with positive TRAb. Generation of the TCR library employed RNA extracted from PBMCs. The authors diagnosed Graves' disease using American Thyroid Association guidelines. Germline CDR1 is GTSNPN and CDR2 is SVGIG (reference sequence). V was pared by 8 bases and J by 0 bases, with 15 bases between. CDR3 length: 14 amino acids. This record comes from a study of regulatory T cells in long-lasting Graves disease. Construction of the TCR beta libraries employed iRepertoire HTBI primers in conjunction with Arm-PCR of CDR3 regions. Via MiXCR, TCRdb re-called the multiplex PCR reads, giving one row per CDR3 protein. Among roughly 300,000 distinct CDR3 sequences listed, around a fifth were seen once. Overall study results and limits: Researchers reported studying only peripheral blood, not thyroid tissue.

The sequenced sample was peripheral blood mononuclear cells (PBMCs), obtained when the disease was refractory, from a patient treated with antithyroid drugs. The rearrangement links TRBV30 to TRBJ2-3, with D perhaps TRBD1 (5 bases). This TCR was sampled from a female donor with Graves disease. CDR3 sequence reads: CAGQGLMSTDTQYF. CDR3 bases: TGTGCCGGGCAGGGCCTCATGAGCACAGATACGCAGTATTTT.